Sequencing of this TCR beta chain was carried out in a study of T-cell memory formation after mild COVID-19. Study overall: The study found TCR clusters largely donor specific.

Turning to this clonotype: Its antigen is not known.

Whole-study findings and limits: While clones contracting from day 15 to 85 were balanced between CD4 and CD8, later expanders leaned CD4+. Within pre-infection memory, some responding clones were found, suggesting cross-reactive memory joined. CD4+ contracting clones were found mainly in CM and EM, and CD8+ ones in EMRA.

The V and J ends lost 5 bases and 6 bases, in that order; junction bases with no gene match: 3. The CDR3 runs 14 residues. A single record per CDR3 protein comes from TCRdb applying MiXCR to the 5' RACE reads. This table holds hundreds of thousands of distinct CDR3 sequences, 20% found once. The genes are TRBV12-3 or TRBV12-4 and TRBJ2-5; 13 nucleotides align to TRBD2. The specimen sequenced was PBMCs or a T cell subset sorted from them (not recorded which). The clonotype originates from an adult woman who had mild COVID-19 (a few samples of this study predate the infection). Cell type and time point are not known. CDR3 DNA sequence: TGTGCCAGCAGTACTAGCGGGGGGGCAAAGACCCAGTACTTC. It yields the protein CASSTSGGAKTQYF.